This T cell receptor (beta chain) was documented in a study of CD8 T cells in ankylosing spondylitis. Study-wide results and limits: Ankylosing spondylitis blood appeared to carry a characteristic TCR beta motif of roughly eight highly homologous variants.

On this clonotype itself: Its antigen is currently unknown.

Germline V gene sequence: CDR1 DFQATT, CDR2 SNEGSKA (reference sequence). The trim removed 3 bases at V and 6 bases at J, leaving 7 bases unmatched. The CDR3 is 14 amino acids. Each CDR3 protein is one row after TCRdb ran MiXCR on the 5' RACE reads. The sample has 750,000 to 850,000 distinct CDR3 sequences, about 12% seen once. This chain connects TRBV20-1 to TRBJ2-1; 8 positions agree with TRBD2. The TCR comes from a male donor with ankylosing spondylitis. The sequenced material came from blood, either unsorted or a sorted T cell fraction (not recorded which). The CDR3 region has the DNA TGCAGTGCTAGCTCTCTAGCGGGTCTCAATGAGCAGTTCTTC. Translated: CSASSLAGLNEQFF.